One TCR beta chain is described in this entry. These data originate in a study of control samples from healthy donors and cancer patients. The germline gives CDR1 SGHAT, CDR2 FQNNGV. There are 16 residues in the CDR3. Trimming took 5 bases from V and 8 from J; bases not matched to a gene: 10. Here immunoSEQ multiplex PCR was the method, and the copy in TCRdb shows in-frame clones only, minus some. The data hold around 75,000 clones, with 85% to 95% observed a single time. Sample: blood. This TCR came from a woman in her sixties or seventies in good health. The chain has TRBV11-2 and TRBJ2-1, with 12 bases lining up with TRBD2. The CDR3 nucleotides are TGTGCCAGCAGCGAGGGGCTGACTAGCGGGAGCCATGAGCAGTTCTTC. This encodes CASSEGLTSGSHEQFF. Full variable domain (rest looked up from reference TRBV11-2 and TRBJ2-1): EAGVAQSPRYKIIEKRQSVAFWCNPISGHATLYWYQQILGQGPKLLIQFQNNGVVDDSQLPKDRFSAERLKGVDSTLKIQPAKLEDSAVYLCASSEGLTSGSHEQFFGPGTRLTVL.